A few counts support the clone carrying this T cell receptor (beta chain). Its antigen is not identified. The CDR3 length is 16 residues. Germline-derived CDR1 and CDR2 are LNHDA and SQIVND (reference sequence). The trim removed 4 bases at V and 0 bases at J, leaving 6 bases unmatched. This sample is part of a study of blood T cells in healthy people across ages. Study as a whole: Researchers report that template switching captured about one barcoded beta molecule per two T cells.

Then a second PCR, running roughly 7 to 12 cycles, was carried out with a sample-barcoded 5' primer and a J-beta primer mix. All cDNA molecules were each tagged by a template-switch adaptor with 12 random nucleotides. TCRdb used MiXCR to reprocess the 5' RACE reads, holding one entry per CDR3 protein. The sample lists more than 550,000 distinct CDR3 sequences, 20% to 25% occurring once. Per sample, a minimum of 6 million PBMCs were isolated. Study-wide findings and caveats: Aged donors had fewer naive CD4+ cells and lower diversity than long-lived donors.

The sequence derives from a man in his 70s in good health. The chain recombines TRBV19 with TRBJ1-1; 9 nucleotides line up with TRBD1. Sequencing was done on a sample of blood. This CDR3 reads CASSTGQGWMNTEAFF. The CDR3 nucleotides read TGTGCCAGTAGTACGGGACAGGGCTGGATGAACACTGAAGCTTTCTTT.